This T cell receptor (beta chain) comes out of a study of blood T cell repertoires in COVID-19. Background on the study: Whether acute or convalescent, the COVID-19 samples came from the United States, Italy and Spain. T cells, B-cell-depleted T cells, or PBMCs supplied cDNA or gDNA.

In the original analysis: Estimation of nucleated cell counts relied on the amplification of reference gene primers. TCRdb's table, derived via immunoSEQ multiplex PCR, lists solely in-frame clones and lacks some. V, J and clone size are taken as reported in that table, and D and trimming were inferred from the DNA itself. This table holds a few hundred thousand clones, approximately 80% found once. This CDR3 comprises 15 residues. Germline assignment: CDR1 WNHNN and CDR2 SYGVQD (reference sequence). V lost 4 bases to trimming and J lost 0 bases, with 12 bases between them. The chain carries TRBV10-1 and TRBJ1-2, with D perhaps matching TRBD1 (6 bases). The sequenced sample was peripheral blood. The sequence was obtained from a human donor with acute or convalescent COVID-19. The donor label of this sample is uncertain. The CDR3, as DNA: TGCGCCAGCAGTGGGGGGGGCAGGTCTAACTATGGCTACACCTTC. It codes for CASSGGGRSNYGYTF.